This record covers a single T cell receptor (beta chain). The data are from a study of cytomegalovirus exposure and HLA in healthy donors. A multiplex PCR was run with 60 Vbeta primers and 13 Jbeta primers. Only in-frame clones appear in the TCRdb table, and some are missing; sequencing was by immunoSEQ multiplex PCR. Altogether roughly 150,000 clones are present, approximately 80% being singletons, with the ten largest covering under 7.5%. Among the donors, all were healthy bone marrow donors. The ends were cut back, 5 bases at V and 2 bases at J, with 9 bases in the middle. Germline CDR1 is SGHTA and CDR2 is FQGNSA. The CDR3 length is 13 residues.

The TCR comes from a woman between 45 and 65 years old in good health and CMV-seropositive. Sequencing used PBMCs. The J gene is TRBJ1-2, the V gene TRBV7-2; TRBD1 is a possible D gene (6 bases). The CDR3 DNA is TGTGCCAGCAGCGTGACAGGCAACTATGGCTACACCTTC. It is translated as CASSVTGNYGYTF.